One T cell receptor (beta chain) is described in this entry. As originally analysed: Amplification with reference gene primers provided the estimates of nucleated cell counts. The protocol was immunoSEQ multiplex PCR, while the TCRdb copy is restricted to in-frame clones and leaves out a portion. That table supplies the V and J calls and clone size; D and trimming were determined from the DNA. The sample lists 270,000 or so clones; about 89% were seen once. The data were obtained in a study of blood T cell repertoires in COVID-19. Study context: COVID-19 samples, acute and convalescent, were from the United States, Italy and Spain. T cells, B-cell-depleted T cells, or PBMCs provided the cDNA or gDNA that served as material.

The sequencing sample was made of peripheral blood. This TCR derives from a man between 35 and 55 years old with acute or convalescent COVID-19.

The CDR3 DNA sequence: TGCGCCAGCAGACCGGGCCCGGGAGGAGGTCAGCCCCAGCATTTT. Translation: CASRPGPGGGQPQHF. This chain uses TRBV10-2 with TRBJ1-5; D is uncertain. Trimming shortened V by 6 bases and J by 6 bases, and 18 bases separated the two germline ends. Germline CDR1 reads WSHSY; CDR2 reads SAAADI. The CDR3 sequence is 15 residues long.